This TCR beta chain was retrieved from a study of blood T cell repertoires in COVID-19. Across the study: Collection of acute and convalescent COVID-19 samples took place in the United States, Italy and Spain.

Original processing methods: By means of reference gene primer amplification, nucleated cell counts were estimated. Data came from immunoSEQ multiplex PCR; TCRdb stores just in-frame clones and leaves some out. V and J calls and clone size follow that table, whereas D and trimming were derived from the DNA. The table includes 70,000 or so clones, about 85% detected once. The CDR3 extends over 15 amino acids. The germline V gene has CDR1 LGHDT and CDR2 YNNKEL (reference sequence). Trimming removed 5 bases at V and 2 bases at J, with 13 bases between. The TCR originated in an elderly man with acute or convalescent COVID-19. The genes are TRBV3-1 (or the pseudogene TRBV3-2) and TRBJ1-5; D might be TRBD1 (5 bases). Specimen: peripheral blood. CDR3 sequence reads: CASSIGTLGNQPQHF. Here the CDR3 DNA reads TGTGCCAGCAGCATAGGGACTTTGGGCAATCAGCCCCAGCATTTT.